This T cell receptor beta chain was identified in a study of type 1 and type 2 diabetes patients. Findings and caveats of the study: Type 2 diabetes and control samples shared highly correlated V and J usage, averaging roughly 0.97.

Comments on this clonotype: What it binds is not known.

Genomic DNA was the PCR template. Amplification of the beta chain CDR3 used 30 forward and 13 reverse multiplex primers. TCRdb analysed the multiplex PCR reads with MiXCR anew, one entry per CDR3 protein. The table shows more than 250,000 distinct CDR3 sequences, with roughly 50% occurring only once. The length of the CDR3 is 15 residues. V lost 3 bases and J 1 base, leaving 10 bases between the germline ends. Looked up from germline, CDR1 is LNHDA and CDR2 is SQIVND (reference sequence). Other autoimmune diseases and infections within the past four weeks excluded donors. Peripheral blood, around 10 milliliters per participant, was collected.

The V and J genes are TRBV19 and TRBJ2-1, with D possibly TRBD2 on 6 matching bases. The sequenced sample consisted of peripheral blood mononuclear cells (PBMCs). The sequence derives from a man aged 18 to 30 with type 2 diabetes. The DNA for the CDR3 is TGTGCCAGTAGTATTGGAGGGGTATCCTACAATGAGCAGTTCTTC. This translates into CASSIGGVSYNEQFF.